Described below is a single T cell receptor (beta chain) sequence and its context. From germline, CDR1 is SGHDT and CDR2 YYEEEE. Trimming stripped 6 bases from V and 3 bases from J, with 12 bases between. This CDR3 contains 13 residues. Using immunoSEQ multiplex PCR, the repertoire was profiled, and TCRdb retains in-frame clones only, with some absent. This table has 7,000 to 7,500 clones, over 75% appearing once. The data belong to a study of OX40 agonist ivuxolimab in advanced cancers. This sequence originates from an adult with an advanced solid tumor such as melanoma, head and neck, liver or kidney cancer. The chain is built from TRBV5-6 and TRBJ2-5, with no clear D. Here the sequenced sample was CD4+ or CD8+ T cells sorted from blood, taken in a trial of the OX40 agonist ivuxolimab. The CDR3 here is CASTLREKETQYF. The CDR3 nucleotides read TGTGCCAGCACTCTAAGGGAAAAAGAGACCCAGTACTTC.